This TCR beta chain is from a study of CD4 and CD8 cells across lung adenocarcinoma regions. TCRdb reprocessed the PCR reads via MiXCR and lists one record per CDR3 protein. The table records about 25,000 distinct CDR3 sequences, about 50% of them present only once. Germline V lookup: CDR1 MNHEY, CDR2 SMNVEV (reference sequence). The CDR3 covers 16 residues. The patients had localized lung adenocarcinoma, a non-small cell subtype. This TCR came from a male donor with lung adenocarcinoma. The CD4 and CD8 labels of this study may be unreliable. The sample was CD8+ T cells from the center of a lung tumor. The chain recombines TRBV27 with TRBJ2-1, with 8 bases matching TRBD1. The last part of the DNA fits TRBJ2-7 better; the J call may be wrong. The CDR3 bases are TGTGCCAGCAGTCCTTCCCCTCGGACAGGGAGTTACGAGCAGTACTTC. Its protein is CASSPSPRTGSYEQYF.